The 17 T cell receptor beta chains reported below all come from one sample, sequenced in a study of OX40 agonist ivuxolimab in advanced cancers. Data came from immunoSEQ multiplex PCR; TCRdb stores just in-frame clones and leaves some out. This sample has 100,000 to 150,000 clones, with 90% found just once. Material: CD4+ or CD8+ T cells sorted from blood, obtained in a trial of the OX40 agonist ivuxolimab. All receptors come from an adult with an advanced solid tumor such as melanoma, head and neck, liver or kidney cancer.

The chain employs TRBV7-9 and TRBJ1-4; D is uncertain. The CDR3 is made up of 15 amino acids. Germline values: CDR1 SEHNR, CDR2 FQNEAQ (reference sequence). The ends were cut back, 1 base at V and 7 bases at J, with 13 bases in the middle. CDR3 sequence: CASSLVLGMAEKLFF. In DNA form, the CDR3 reads TGTGCCAGCAGCTTAGTCCTGGGTATGGCTGAAAAACTGTTTTTT.

This clone was observed a single time. V is TRBV5-4 and J is TRBJ2-6; the match to TRBD1 covers 7 bases. The J segment lost 2 bases and the V segment lost 4 bases, leaving 9 bases of the junction unmatched. CDR1 is SGHNT and CDR2 is YYREEE in the germline V gene (reference sequence). The CDR3 loop spans 17 amino acids. The CDR3: CASSTGTDQAGANVLTF. The CDR3 DNA is TGTGCCAGCAGCACCGGGACAGACCAAGCTGGGGCCAACGTCCTGACTTTC.

The genes are TRBV14 and TRBJ2-2, with D unresolved. V was pared by 3 bases and J by 1 base, with 6 bases between. CDR1 is SGHDN, CDR2 FVKESK, per germline. The CDR3 totals 14 residues. The CDR3 sequence: CASSQFKNTGELFF. The CDR3 nucleotides are TGTGCCAGCAGCCAGTTTAAGAACACCGGGGAGCTGTTTTTT.

For the CDR3, the DNA is TGTGCCAGCAGAAAGGGACAGGGGAACACCGGGGAGCTGTTTTTT. This sequence encodes CASRKGQGNTGELFF. This chain links TRBV6-5 with TRBJ2-2; 9 bases are shared with TRBD1. The trim removed 6 bases at V and 1 base at J, leaving 3 bases unmatched. Per the germline V gene, CDR1 is MNHEY and CDR2 is SVGAGI. This CDR3 contains 15 residues.

This sequence joins TRBV7-9 and TRBJ2-5; 10 positions agree with TRBD1. V was clipped by 5 bases and J by 11 bases; unmatched bases: 5. The germline CDR1 and CDR2 sequences are SEHNR and FQNEAQ (reference sequence). The CDR3 loop spans 12 amino acids. CDR3 protein: CASSPRDRGQYF. The CDR3 DNA follows: TGTGCCAGCAGCCCCCGGGACAGGGGACAGTACTTC. Full variable domain (remainder filled in from reference TRBV7-9 and TRBJ2-5): DTGVSQNPRHKITKRGQNVTFRCDPISEHNRLYWYRQTLGQGPEFLTYFQNEAQLEKSRLLSDRFSAERPKGSFSTLEIQRTEQGDSAMYLCASSPRDRGQYFGPGTRLLVL.

V is TRBV2 and J is TRBJ1-1; D gene unclear. The ends were cut back, 1 base at V and 1 base at J, with 7 bases in the middle. CDR1 and CDR2 (germline): SNHLY, FYNNEI. CDR3 size: 14 residues. For the CDR3, the DNA is TGTGCCAGCAGTGAAGGGGTGAGGAACACTGAAGCTTTCTTT. It yields the protein CASSEGVRNTEAFF.

Remarks on this clone: A junction boundary mismatches the germline segment, possibly from a read error. The chain uses TRBV7-7 and TRBJ2-3, with 14 positions matching TRBD2. The germline CDR1 and CDR2 sequences are SSHAT and FNYEAQ (reference sequence). The CDR3 spans 17 residues. CDR3 sequence (DNA): TGTGCTAGCAGCCCTGGACTAGCGGGAGGCTTGGCAGATACGCAGTATTTT. The encoded protein is CASSPGLAGGLADTQYF.

The chain links TRBV7-9 to TRBJ1-1; D unresolved. V lost 1 base and J 1 base, leaving 10 bases between the germline ends. CDR3 size: 15 residues. Per germline, CDR1 SEHNR and CDR2 FQNEAQ (reference sequence). CDR3 bases: TGTGCCAGCAGCTTAGGAGGGCAGACGAACACTGAAGCTTTCTTT. Its protein product is CASSLGGQTNTEAFF.

This clone came up once. The J gene is TRBJ2-3, the V gene TRBV2, with 9 bases aligning to TRBD1. CDR1 SNHLY and CDR2 FYNNEI come from the germline V gene. J lost 4 bases, V lost 3 bases, and 5 bases had no gene match. The length of the CDR3 is 15 residues. CDR3 DNA sequence: TGTGCCAGCAGTGATGCGACAGGGGGAGCAGATACGCAGTATTTT. As protein: CASSDATGGADTQYF.

This chain joins TRBV9 and TRBJ2-7; 9 nucleotides line up with TRBD2. The V gene's germline CDR1 is SGDLS and CDR2 YYNGEE. V gave up 2 bases and J gave up 2 bases; unmatched junction bases: 5. The CDR3 is 15 residues long. CDR3 nucleotides: TGTGCCAGCAGCGTCGCTAGCGGGATCCCCTACGAGCAGTACTTC. This sequence encodes CASSVASGIPYEQYF.

This sequence joins TRBV6-1 and TRBJ2-1; D is uncertain. Looked up from germline, CDR1 is MNHNS and CDR2 is SASEGT. With 4 bases removed from V and 8 bases from J, the gap between germline ends came to 12 bases. The CDR3 is 13 residues long. CDR3 in amino acids: CASSVRGEDEQFF. CDR3 nucleotide sequence: TGTGCCAGCAGTGTACGAGGTGAGGATGAGCAGTTCTTC.

The CDR3 loop is CSVGGLADYNEQFF. The CDR3 nucleotides are TGCAGCGTTGGGGGACTAGCGGACTACAATGAGCAGTTCTTC. This rearrangement joins TRBV29-1 to TRBJ2-1, with 11 bases identical to TRBD2. Germline CDR1 SQVTM, CDR2 ANQGSEA. The CDR3 is 14 residues long. The V segment lost 4 bases and the J segment 3 bases; nucleotides outside the gene matches: 2.

V gene TRBV14 combines with J gene TRBJ2-6; perhaps TRBD1 as D (5 bases). Germline CDR1 and CDR2: SGHDN and FVKESK. The V end lost 0 bases, the J end lost 2 bases, and 5 bases lay between the germline ends. The CDR3 is 15 residues long. The CDR3 sequence: CASSQDRAGANVLTF. As DNA, the CDR3 is TGTGCCAGCAGCCAAGACAGGGCTGGGGCCAACGTCCTGACTTTC.

The gene calls are TRBV15 and TRBJ1-1; no firm D call. The CDR3 covers 15 residues. The germline gives CDR1 LNHNV, CDR2 YYDKDF (reference sequence). The V gene lost 0 bases and the J gene lost 4 bases, with 12 bases spanning the gap. CDR3 DNA sequence: TGTGCCACCAGCAGAGATTCCAATTGGGCCACTGAAGCTTTCTTT. This encodes CATSRDSNWATEAFF.

The V and J genes are TRBV30 and TRBJ2-7; D unresolved. The CDR3 length is 12 residues. V lost 1 base, J lost 3 bases, and 7 bases lay in between. CDR1 is GTSNPN, CDR2 SVGIG, per germline (reference sequence). CDR3 residues: CAWSGGDYEQYF. CDR3 sequence (DNA): TGTGCCTGGAGTGGCGGAGACTACGAGCAGTACTTC.

The chain carries TRBV5-8 and TRBJ1-2; 9 bases align to TRBD1. J gave up 1 base and V 4 bases, and 8 bases lay outside the gene matches. This CDR3 spans 16 amino acids. Germline CDR1 and CDR2: SGHTS and YDEGEE. The CDR3 reads CASSPGWTGVNYGYTF. The CDR3 nucleotides read TGTGCCAGCAGCCCCGGCTGGACAGGGGTTAACTATGGCTACACCTTC.

The rearrangement links TRBV27 to TRBJ1-3; TRBD1 agrees at 7 bases. J gave up 1 base and V 5 bases, and 17 bases lay outside the gene matches. This CDR3 is built from 19 residues. CDR1 is MNHEY, CDR2 SMNVEV, per germline (reference sequence). The CDR3 DNA sequence: TGTGCCAGCAGTGCCATACCAGGGAACAGGGGATCATCTGGAAACACCATATATTTT. The encoded protein is CASSAIPGNRGSSGNTIYF.